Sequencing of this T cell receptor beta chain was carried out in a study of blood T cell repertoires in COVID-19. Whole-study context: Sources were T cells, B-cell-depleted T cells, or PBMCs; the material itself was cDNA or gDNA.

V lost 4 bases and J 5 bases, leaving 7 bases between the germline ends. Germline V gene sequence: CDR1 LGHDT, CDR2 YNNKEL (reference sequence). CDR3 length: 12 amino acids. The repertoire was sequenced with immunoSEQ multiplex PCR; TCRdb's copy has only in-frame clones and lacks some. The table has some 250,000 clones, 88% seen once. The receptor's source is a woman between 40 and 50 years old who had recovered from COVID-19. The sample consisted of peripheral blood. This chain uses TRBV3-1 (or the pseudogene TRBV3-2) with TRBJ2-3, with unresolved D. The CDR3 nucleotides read TGTGCCAGCAGCCCTCAGGAAGATACGCAGTATTTT. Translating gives CASSPQEDTQYF.